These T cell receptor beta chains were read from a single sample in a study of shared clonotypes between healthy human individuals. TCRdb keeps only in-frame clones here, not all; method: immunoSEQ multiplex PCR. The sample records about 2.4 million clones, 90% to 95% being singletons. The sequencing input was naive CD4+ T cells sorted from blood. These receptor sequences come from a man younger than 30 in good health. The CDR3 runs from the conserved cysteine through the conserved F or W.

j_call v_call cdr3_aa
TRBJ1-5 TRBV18 CASSPQTNSNQPQHF
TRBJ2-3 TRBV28 CASSLLGQITDTQYF
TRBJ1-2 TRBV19 CASSMTTGDRAHGYTF
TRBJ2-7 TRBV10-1 CASSEKGRAVEQYF
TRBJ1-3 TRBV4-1 CASSQAQGLGNTIYF
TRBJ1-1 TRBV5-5 CASSDHGQGAPTEAFF
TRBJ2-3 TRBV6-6 CASSYVRGADTQYF
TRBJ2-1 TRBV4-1 CASSQGWASGNNEQFF
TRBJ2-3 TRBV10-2 CASSGQGTDTQYF
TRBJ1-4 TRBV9 CASSPRTGLNEKLFF
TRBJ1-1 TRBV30 CAWSVGRPALAFF